This T cell receptor (beta chain) was identified during a study of blood T cells in healthy people across ages. General study results and limits: TCR beta diversity was tightly associated with the proportion of naive T cells. A roughly linear age-dependent decrease characterized TCR beta diversity per million T cells.

A second PCR of about 7 to 12 cycles used a sample-barcoded 5' primer and a J-beta primer mix. Each cDNA was tagged by a template-switch adaptor containing 12 random nucleotides. TCRdb analysed the 5' RACE reads with MiXCR anew, one entry per CDR3 protein. The sample has roughly 2 million distinct CDR3 sequences; less than 50% are singletons. This clonotype was counted only a few times. No antigen is known for it. The TCR sequence derives from a woman aged 40 to 55 in good health. Specimen: blood.

Here the CDR3 DNA reads TGCAGTGCCCGGAAAACAGGGGGAACCCCCCGTTGGAGCTCCTACGAGCAGTACTTC. This translates into CSARKTGGTPRWSSYEQYF. V gene TRBV20-1 combines with J gene TRBJ2-7; 8 bases agree with TRBD1. The CDR3 extends over 19 amino acids. With V trimmed by 6 bases and J by 0 bases, 22 bases remained unmatched. The germline V gene has CDR1 DFQATT and CDR2 SNEGSKA (reference sequence).